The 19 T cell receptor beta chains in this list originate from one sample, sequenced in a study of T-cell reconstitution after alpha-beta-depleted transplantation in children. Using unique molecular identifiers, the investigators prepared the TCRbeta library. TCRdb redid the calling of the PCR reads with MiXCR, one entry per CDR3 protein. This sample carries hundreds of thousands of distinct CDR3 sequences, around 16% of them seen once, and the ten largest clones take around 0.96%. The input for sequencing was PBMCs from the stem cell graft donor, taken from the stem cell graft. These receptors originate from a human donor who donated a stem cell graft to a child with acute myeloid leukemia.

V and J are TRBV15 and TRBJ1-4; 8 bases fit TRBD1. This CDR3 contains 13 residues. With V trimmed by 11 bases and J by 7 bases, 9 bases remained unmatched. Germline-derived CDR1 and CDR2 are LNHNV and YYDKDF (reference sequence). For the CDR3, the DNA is TGTGCCGTTACGGACAGGGATAGTGAAAAACTGTTTTTT. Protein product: CAVTDRDSEKLFF.

The CDR3 nucleotides are TGCGCCAGCAGCCAGGGGACTAGCGGGGTGCTAAAAGAGACCCAGTACTTC. Its protein is CASSQGTSGVLKETQYF. This chain connects TRBV5-1 to TRBJ2-5, with TRBD2 matching over 13 bases. Looked up from germline, CDR1 is SGHRS and CDR2 is YFSETQ. The CDR3 is 17 residues long. Losses at the gene ends were 4 bases for V and 3 bases for J; bases not matched to a gene: 9.

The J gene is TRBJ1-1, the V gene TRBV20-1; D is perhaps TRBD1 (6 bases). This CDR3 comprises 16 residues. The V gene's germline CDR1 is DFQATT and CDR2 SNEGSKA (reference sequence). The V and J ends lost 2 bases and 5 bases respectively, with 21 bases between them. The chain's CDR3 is CSARRGQTGMGTEAFF. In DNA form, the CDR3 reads TGCAGTGCTAGACGGGGGCAAACAGGGATGGGGACTGAAGCTTTCTTT.

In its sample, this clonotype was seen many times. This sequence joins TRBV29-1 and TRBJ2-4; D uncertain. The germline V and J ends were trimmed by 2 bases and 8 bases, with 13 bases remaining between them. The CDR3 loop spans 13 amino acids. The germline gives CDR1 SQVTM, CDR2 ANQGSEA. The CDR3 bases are TGCAGCGTTGAATGGGGAAGAGGTGACATTCAGTACTTC. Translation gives CSVEWGRGDIQYF.

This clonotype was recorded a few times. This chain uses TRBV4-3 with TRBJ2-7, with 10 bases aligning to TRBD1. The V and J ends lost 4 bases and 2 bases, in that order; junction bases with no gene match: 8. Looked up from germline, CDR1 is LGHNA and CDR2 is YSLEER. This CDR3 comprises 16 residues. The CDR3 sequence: CASSLSAGQGTYEQYF. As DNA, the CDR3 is TGCGCCAGCAGCCTAAGCGCGGGACAGGGGACCTACGAGCAGTACTTC.

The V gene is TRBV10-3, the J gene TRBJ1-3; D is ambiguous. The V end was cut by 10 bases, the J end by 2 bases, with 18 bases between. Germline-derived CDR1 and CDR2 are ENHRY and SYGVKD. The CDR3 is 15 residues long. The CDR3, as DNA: TGTGCCACCGAAAAGGATACATTACCTGGAAACACCATATATTTT. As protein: CATEKDTLPGNTIYF.

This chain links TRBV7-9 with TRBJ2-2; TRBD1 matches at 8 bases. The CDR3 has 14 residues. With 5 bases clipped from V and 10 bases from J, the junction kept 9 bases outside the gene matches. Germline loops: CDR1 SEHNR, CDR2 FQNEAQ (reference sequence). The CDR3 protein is CASSPRTGLEELFF. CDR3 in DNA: TGTGCCAGCAGCCCCCGGACAGGGTTAGAGGAGCTGTTTTTT. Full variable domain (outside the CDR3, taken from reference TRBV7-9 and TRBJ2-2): DTGVSQNPRHKITKRGQNVTFRCDPISEHNRLYWYRQTLGQGPEFLTYFQNEAQLEKSRLLSDRFSAERPKGSFSTLEIQRTEQGDSAMYLCASSPRTGLEELFFGEGSRLTVL.

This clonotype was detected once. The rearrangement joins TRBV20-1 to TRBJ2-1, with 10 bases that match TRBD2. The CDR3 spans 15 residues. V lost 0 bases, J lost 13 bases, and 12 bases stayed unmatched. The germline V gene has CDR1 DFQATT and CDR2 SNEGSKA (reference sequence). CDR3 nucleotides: TGCAGTGCTAGAGAAGGGGAGCGGGGGGGCAGTGAACAGTTCTTC. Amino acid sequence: CSAREGERGGSEQFF.

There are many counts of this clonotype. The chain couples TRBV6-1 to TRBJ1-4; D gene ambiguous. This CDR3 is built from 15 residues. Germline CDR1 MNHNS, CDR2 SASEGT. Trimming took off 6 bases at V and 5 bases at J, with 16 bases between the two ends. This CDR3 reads CASSHGGVINEKLFF. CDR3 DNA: TGTGCCAGCAGCCATGGCGGGGTGATAAATGAAAAACTGTTTTTT.

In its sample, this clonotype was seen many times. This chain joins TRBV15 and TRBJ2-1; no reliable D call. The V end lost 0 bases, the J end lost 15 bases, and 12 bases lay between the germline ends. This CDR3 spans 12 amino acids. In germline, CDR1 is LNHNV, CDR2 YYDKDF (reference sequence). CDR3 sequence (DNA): TGTGCCACCAGCAGAGATAGAGTGGAAATGTTCTTC. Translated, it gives CATSRDRVEMFF.

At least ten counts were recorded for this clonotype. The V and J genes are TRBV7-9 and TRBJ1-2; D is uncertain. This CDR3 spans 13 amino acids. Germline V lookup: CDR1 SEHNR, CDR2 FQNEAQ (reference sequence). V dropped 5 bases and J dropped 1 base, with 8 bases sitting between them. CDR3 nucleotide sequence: TGTGCCAGCAGCCCGACGAATAACTATGGCTACACCTTC. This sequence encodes CASSPTNNYGYTF. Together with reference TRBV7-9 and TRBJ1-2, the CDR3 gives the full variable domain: DTGVSQNPRHKITKRGQNVTFRCDPISEHNRLYWYRQTLGQGPEFLTYFQNEAQLEKSRLLSDRFSAERPKGSFSTLEIQRTEQGDSAMYLCASSPTNNYGYTFGSGTRLTVV.

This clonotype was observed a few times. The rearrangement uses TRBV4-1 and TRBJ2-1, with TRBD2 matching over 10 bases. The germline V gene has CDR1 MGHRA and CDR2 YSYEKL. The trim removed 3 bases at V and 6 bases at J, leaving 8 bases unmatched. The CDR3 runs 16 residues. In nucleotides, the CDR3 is TGCGCCAGCAGCCATGCTATAGCGGGGGGAGGCAATGAGCAGTTCTTC. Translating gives CASSHAIAGGGNEQFF.

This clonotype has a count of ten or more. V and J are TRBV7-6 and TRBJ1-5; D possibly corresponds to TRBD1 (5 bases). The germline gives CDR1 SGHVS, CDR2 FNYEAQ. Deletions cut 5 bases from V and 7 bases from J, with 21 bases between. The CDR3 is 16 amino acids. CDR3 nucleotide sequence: TGTGCCAGCAGCCCAGGTGGATCAGGGTTTTCCCAGCCCCAGCATTTT. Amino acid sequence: CASSPGGSGFSQPQHF.

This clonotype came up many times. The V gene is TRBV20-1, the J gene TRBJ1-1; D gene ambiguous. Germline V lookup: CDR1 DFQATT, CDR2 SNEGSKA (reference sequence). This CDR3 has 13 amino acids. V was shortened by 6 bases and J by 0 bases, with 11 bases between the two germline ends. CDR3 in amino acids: CSAQDRLNTEAFF. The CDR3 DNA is TGCAGTGCCCAGGACCGTCTGAACACTGAAGCTTTCTTT.

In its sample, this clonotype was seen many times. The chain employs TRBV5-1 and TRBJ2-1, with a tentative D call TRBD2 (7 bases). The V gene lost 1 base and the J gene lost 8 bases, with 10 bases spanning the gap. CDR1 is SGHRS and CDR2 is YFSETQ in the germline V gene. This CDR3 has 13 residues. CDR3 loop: CASSLKGGDEQFF. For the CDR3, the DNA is TGCGCCAGCAGCTTGAAAGGGGGGGATGAGCAGTTCTTC.

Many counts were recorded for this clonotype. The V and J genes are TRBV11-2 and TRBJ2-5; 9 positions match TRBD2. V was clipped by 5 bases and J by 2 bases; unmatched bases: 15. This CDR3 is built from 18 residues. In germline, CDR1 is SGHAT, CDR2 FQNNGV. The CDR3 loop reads CASSPGSGGLSRQETQYF. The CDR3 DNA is TGTGCCAGCAGCCCCGGAAGCGGGGGGCTTTCGCGGCAAGAGACCCAGTACTTC.

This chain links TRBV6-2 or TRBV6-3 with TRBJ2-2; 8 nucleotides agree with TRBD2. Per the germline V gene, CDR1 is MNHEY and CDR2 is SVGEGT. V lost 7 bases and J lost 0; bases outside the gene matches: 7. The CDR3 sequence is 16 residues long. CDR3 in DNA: TGTGCCAGCAACGGACTAGCTCATACGAACACCGGGGAGCTGTTTTTT. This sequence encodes CASNGLAHTNTGELFF.

Here the CDR3 reads CASTNKEIRTGGACYDQYV. The CDR3 nucleotides are TGTGCCAGCACCAACAAAGAAATCCGGACAGGGGGCGCATGCTACGACCAGTACGTC. This sequence joins TRBV21-1 and TRBJ2-7; the table's TRBD1 call for D was not verified on the DNA. TRBV21-1 is flagged as a pseudogene. The CDR3 is 19 amino acids.

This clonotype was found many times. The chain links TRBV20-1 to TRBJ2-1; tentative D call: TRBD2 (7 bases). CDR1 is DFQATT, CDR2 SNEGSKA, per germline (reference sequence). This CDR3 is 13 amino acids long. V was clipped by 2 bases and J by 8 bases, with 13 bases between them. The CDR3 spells CSARITGRDEQFF. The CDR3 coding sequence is TGCAGTGCTAGAATCACAGGGAGGGATGAGCAGTTCTTC.